This is a list of T cell receptor beta chains from one sample in a study of technical replicates of blood from a handful of donors. Measured with immunoSEQ multiplex PCR; TCRdb has only the in-frame clones, and not every one. Counted here are about 91,000 clones, 85% to 95% occurring once; the ten biggest clones make up roughly 0.25%. The sample consisted of T cells isolated from PBMCs. The receptors were gathered from a human donor in good health. CDR3s include the opening cysteine and the closing phenylalanine or tryptophan. The D gene is left open where the match is weak. Clone size, where shown, is once, few, many, or a class for clones that have expanded.

cdr3_nt	cdr3_aa	j_call	d_call	clone_size	v_call
TGTGCCAGCAGAGAAAAAGCAGGATCCTACGAGCAGTACTTC	CASREKAGSYEQYF	TRBJ2-7	-	-	TRBV6-1
TGTGCCAGCAGTTCTTTTGCCGGAGCAGTTAGACAGTACTTC	CASSSFAGAVRQYF	TRBJ2-7	-	-	TRBV28
TGCGCCAGCAGCTTGGGGACAGGGGGCTCCGAGCAGTACTTC	CASSLGTGGSEQYF	TRBJ2-7	TRBD1	-	TRBV5-1
TGTGCCATTACGCGGGGCGGCAACTCCTACGAGCAGTACTTC	CAITRGGNSYEQYF	TRBJ2-7	-	-	TRBV7-8
TGTGCCAGCTCACCGACAGGCCTCCCGACTGAGCAGTACTTC	CASSPTGLPTEQYF	TRBJ2-7	-	once	TRBV18
TGCGCCAGCAGACGACTAGCGGGAGTGCTAGAGCAGTACTTC	CASRRLAGVLEQYF	TRBJ2-7	TRBD2	once	TRBV4-1
TGTGCCAGTGGGGGGGGTGAGCAGTTCTTC	CASGGGEQFF	TRBJ2-1	TRBD2	-	TRBV5-4
TGTGCCACCAGCAGAAAATCTGGAACTTTGACGGGACAGCCCCGCTACACCTTC	CATSRKSGTLTGQPRYTF	TRBJ1-2	TRBD1	-	TRBV15
TGTGCCAGCAGAGGGCGGGAGGGCCGGGGAAATGAGCAGTTCTTC	CASRGREGRGNEQFF	TRBJ2-1	TRBD2	-	TRBV6-1
TGTGCCAGCAGCTTAGGGGGGCTCAGGGTCCACTCTGGAAACACCATATATTTT	CASSLGGLRVHSGNTIYF	TRBJ1-3	-	-	TRBV7-9
TGTGCCAGCAGAGTCGTGTGGGCAGCGGAAACTTCTGTCAATGAGCAGTTCTTC	CASRVVWAAETSVNEQFF	TRBJ2-1	-	-	TRBV27
TGTGCCAGCAGAAGACAGTTACTTTCCTACAATGAGCAGTTCTTC	CASRRQLLSYNEQFF	TRBJ2-1	-	-	TRBV6-5
TGTGCCAGTACTTCACCCCCGGGACTAGCGGGATCCTCCTACAATGAGCAGTTCTTC	CASTSPPGLAGSSYNEQFF	TRBJ2-1	TRBD2	-	TRBV19
TGTGCCAGTAGTATAGTAGGGGGTGGGGTCAATGAGCAGTTCTTC	CASSIVGGGVNEQFF	TRBJ2-1	-	-	TRBV19
TGTGCCAGCAGTGAAGGGGACAGGTACAATCAGCCCCAGCATTTT	CASSEGDRYNQPQHF	TRBJ1-5	TRBD1	-	TRBV25-1
TGTGCCAGCAGGGGGGGGTCTACTAGCTCCTACGAGCAGTACTTC	CASRGGSTSSYEQYF	TRBJ2-7	TRBD2	once	TRBV7-9
TGTGCCAGCAGTAGGACAGGGGACAATCAGCCCCAGCATTTT	CASSRTGDNQPQHF	TRBJ1-5	TRBD1	-	TRBV27
TGCGCCAGCAGTGAGGGGGGGATGGATACGCAGTATTTT	CASSEGGMDTQYF	TRBJ2-3	-	-	TRBV10-1
TGTGCCAGCAGTTCCCAGGGAGCGGGAGACTACAATGAGCAGTTCTTC	CASSSQGAGDYNEQFF	TRBJ2-1	TRBD2	-	TRBV6-5
TGCAGCGTTTGCGGGCGGTTCCAGATGAACACTGAAGCTTTCTTT	CSVCGRFQMNTEAFF	TRBJ1-1	-	-	TRBV29-1
TGTGCCAGCAGCGTAGATGTAGGGGGCAGAGCTAATGAAAAACTGTTTTTT	CASSVDVGGRANEKLFF	TRBJ1-4	TRBD1	few	TRBV9
TGTGCCAGCAGTTATTCAGGATCGAGCAATCAGCCCCAGCATTTT	CASSYSGSSNQPQHF	TRBJ1-5	-	-	TRBV6-5
TGTGCCAGCAGCGAACGGGACAGGTATTCACCCCTCCACTTT	CASSERDRYSPLHF	TRBJ1-6	TRBD1	once	TRBV9
TGTGCCACCCATGGGGGGGACGAGCAGTACTTC	CATHGGDEQYF	TRBJ2-7	TRBD2	-	TRBV10-3
TGTGCCAGCACAGTTTCCAATGAGCAGTTCTTC	CASTVSNEQFF	TRBJ2-1	-	-	TRBV2
TGCGCCAGCAGCTCGGGACGACTAGCGGGAGACTACGAGCAGTACTTC	CASSSGRLAGDYEQYF	TRBJ2-7	TRBD2	-	TRBV5-1
TGCGCCAGCAGCGAAGGACAGGGGGGCGAGACCCAGTACTTC	CASSEGQGGETQYF	TRBJ2-5	TRBD1	-	TRBV5-1
TGTGCCAGCAGCCAGGAAACAGGGGCTCGCACAGATACGCAGTATTTT	CASSQETGARTDTQYF	TRBJ2-3	TRBD1	-	TRBV14
TGTGCCAGCGTCCGGCTAGTGGGAGAGGCCACCGGGGAGCTGTTTTTT	CASVRLVGEATGELFF	TRBJ2-2	-	-	TRBV7-9
TGTGCCAGCAGTTACACTAGCTCCCGGGGGTACACTGAAGCTTTCTTT	CASSYTSSRGYTEAFF	TRBJ1-1	-	once	TRBV6-5
TGTGCCATCAGTGAGACGGGGGGCGAAGGCTACACCTTC	CAISETGGEGYTF	TRBJ1-2	-	-	TRBV10-3
TGTGCCAGCAGCGTAGGAGGCAGGGGATTCGGATATGGCTACACCTTC	CASSVGGRGFGYGYTF	TRBJ1-2	-	-	TRBV9
TGTGCCAGCAGCTTAGCCGGGACAAATAATCAGCCCCAGCATTTT	CASSLAGTNNQPQHF	TRBJ1-5	-	once	TRBV7-2
TGTGCCAGCAGCGTAAGAGGACTAGGGGCAGATACGCAGTATTTT	CASSVRGLGADTQYF	TRBJ2-3	TRBD2	once	TRBV9
TGTGCCATCAGTGCATCCCACGGGGGGGGAGGCAATCAGCCCCAGCATTTT	CAISASHGGGGNQPQHF	TRBJ1-5	-	-	TRBV10-3
TGTGCCAGCACCCGGGCGACAGATGAGACCCAGTACTTC	CASTRATDETQYF	TRBJ2-5	-	-	TRBV2
TGTGCCAGCAGCTTAGCGGGGGGGCCCTACAATGAGCAGTTCTTC	CASSLAGGPYNEQFF	TRBJ2-1	-	-	TRBV7-2
TGTGCCAGCAGCTTTAGCGGGGGGGTACAAGAGGAGCAGTTCTTC	CASSFSGGVQEEQFF	TRBJ2-1	TRBD2	-	TRBV7-3
TGTGCCAGCAGTTCGATGGGGACAGGGGGGGATGAAAAACTGTTTTTT	CASSSMGTGGDEKLFF	TRBJ1-4	TRBD1	-	TRBV28
TGTGCCAGCAGTCTGACAGGGTGGGACGAGCAGTACTTC	CASSLTGWDEQYF	TRBJ2-7	TRBD1	once	TRBV28
TGCGCCACGAAACAGGGAACTAATGAAAAACTGTTTTTT	CATKQGTNEKLFF	TRBJ1-4	-	-	TRBV5-1
TGTGCCAGTAGTTCCCAGGGACAGGCGTATGAAAAACTGTTTTTT	CASSSQGQAYEKLFF	TRBJ1-4	TRBD1	-	TRBV19
TGTGCCAGCCCGCTCCCGGAGGGGCGGGGCACTGAAGCTTTCTTT	CASPLPEGRGTEAFF	TRBJ1-1	-	-	TRBV6-1
TGTGCCAGCAGCTTACAACTAGCGGGGGGGCCAGATACGCAGTATTTT	CASSLQLAGGPDTQYF	TRBJ2-3	TRBD2	-	TRBV11-2
TGTGCCAGCAGCTTAACCAGGGTAGGCAATCAGCCCCAGCATTTT	CASSLTRVGNQPQHF	TRBJ1-5	-	-	TRBV7-3
TGTGCCAGCAGTTACCAGGGGCCGAGGCAGCCCCAGCATTTT	CASSYQGPRQPQHF	TRBJ1-5	-	-	TRBV6-5
TGTGCCAGCAGCCTAGGGGGCGTCTATGGCTACACCTTC	CASSLGGVYGYTF	TRBJ1-2	TRBD1	-	TRBV5-6
TGTGCCAGCAGGCATACAACAGGGGGCACCGGGGAGCTGTTTTTT	CASRHTTGGTGELFF	TRBJ2-2	TRBD1	-	TRBV6-5
TGTGCCAGCAGCTTAGTAGGGACAGTTCATCAGCCCCAGCATTTT	CASSLVGTVHQPQHF	TRBJ1-5	TRBD1	-	TRBV7-8
TGTGCCAGCTCACCACTGAAGGGGGCGGCCACTAGCTCCTACAATGAGCAGTTCTTC	CASSPLKGAATSSYNEQFF	TRBJ2-1	TRBD1	-	TRBV18
TGTGCCAGCAGCCGGAAACAGGGGGTAAAAGAAGCTTTCTTT	CASSRKQGVKEAFF	TRBJ1-1	TRBD1	-	TRBV7-9
TGTGCCAGCAGACAGGGGTTCCACGAGCAGTACTTC	CASRQGFHEQYF	TRBJ2-7	TRBD1	-	TRBV6-5
TGTGCCAGCAGCTCCCGGGACTTACCAAGAATCCAGTACTTC	CASSSRDLPRIQYF	TRBJ2-5	-	-	TRBV7-6
TGCGCCAGCAGCTTGAAACCAGGGGGCGACACCGGGGAGCTGTTTTTT	CASSLKPGGDTGELFF	TRBJ2-2	TRBD1	-	TRBV5-1
TGTGCCAGTAGTTCAGGGGGAGTCGCTGGGAACATTCAGTACTTC	CASSSGGVAGNIQYF	TRBJ2-4	TRBD1	-	TRBV19
TGTGCCAGCAGTGTCGGTTGGCGGGGGCGACAAACTGTAGCCAAAAACATTCAGTACTTC	CASSVGWRGRQTVAKNIQYF	TRBJ2-4	-	-	TRBV27
TGTGCCAGCAGCATCTTAACGGGGATTCAAGAGACCCAGTACTTC	CASSILTGIQETQYF	TRBJ2-5	-	-	TRBV5-5
TGTGCCAGCAGCCCCATCAACACTGAAGCTTTCTTT	CASSPINTEAFF	TRBJ1-1	-	-	TRBV7-9
TGTGCCAGCAGCTTGGTGATAAGGGAGGGCCTCGGCAATCAGCCCCAGCATTTT	CASSLVIREGLGNQPQHF	TRBJ1-5	-	-	TRBV5-5
TGTGCCAGCAAGACCTCTGGGGGGGCCTACGAGCAGTACTTC	CASKTSGGAYEQYF	TRBJ2-7	TRBD2	once	TRBV5-4